The 27 T cell receptor beta chains presented below share a single source sample, sequenced in a study of tumor-infiltrating lymphocytes in localized non-small cell lung cancer. Generated by immunoSEQ multiplex PCR, the TCRdb table keeps only in-frame clones and is missing some. The table includes roughly 30,000 clones, approximately 83% detected once. Sequenced sample: lung tumor tissue. Receptor source: a human donor with non-small cell lung cancer.

The CDR3 coding sequence is TGTGCCAGCAACCGGGGACTGGGGGTCTGGGGCTACACCTTC. Protein product: CASNRGLGVWGYTF. The chain uses TRBV6-1 and TRBJ1-2; tentative D call: TRBD1 (5 bases). Trimming shortened V by 7 bases and J by 8 bases, and 20 bases separated the two germline ends. Germline CDR1 is MNHNS and CDR2 is SASEGT. The CDR3 is 14 residues long.

This clone has only a few counts. This chain uses TRBV11-3 with TRBJ2-2; 7 bases are shared with TRBD2. CDR1 and CDR2 from the germline V gene are SGHNT and YENEEA. V dropped 5 bases and J dropped 5; count of bases not matched to a gene: 8. There are 15 residues in the CDR3. The DNA of the CDR3 is TGTGCCAGCAGCCTTTCGGGGGGTCTAACCGGGGAGCTGTTTTTT. It specifies CASSLSGGLTGELFF.

The sample holds a few counts of this clone. This rearrangement joins TRBV27 to TRBJ2-1; 11 bases fit TRBD2. V dropped 5 bases and J dropped 7; count of bases not matched to a gene: 10. The CDR3 totals 16 residues. CDR1 is MNHEY and CDR2 is SMNVEV in the germline V gene (reference sequence). In nucleotides, the CDR3 is TGTGCCAGCAGTAGGACCCCCGGGACTAGCGGAAATGAGCAGTTCTTC. It translates to CASSRTPGTSGNEQFF.

This sequence joins TRBV5-1 and TRBJ2-3; TRBD1 aligns across 8 bases. This CDR3 region has 15 residues. CDR1 and CDR2 from the germline V gene are SGHRS and YFSETQ. V lost 3 bases to trimming and J lost 3 bases; unmatched junction nucleotides: 6. CDR3 loop: CASSSLQGGTDTQYF. The CDR3 DNA is TGCGCCAGCAGCTCACTACAGGGGGGAACAGATACGCAGTATTTT.

This clone was seen a handful of times. The rearrangement uses TRBV5-6 and TRBJ2-7; D is possibly TRBD2 (5 bases). The CDR3 spans 14 residues. In germline, CDR1 is SGHDT, CDR2 YYEEEE. Trimming shortened V by 2 bases and J by 1 base, and 10 bases separated the two germline ends. CDR3 region: CASSFPGDSYEQYF. The CDR3 nucleotides read TGTGCCAGCAGCTTTCCCGGGGATTCCTACGAGCAGTACTTC.

The chain couples TRBV5-1 to TRBJ2-6; tentatively, D is TRBD2 (6 bases). V was pared by 4 bases and J by 4 bases, with 12 bases between. Germline assignment: CDR1 SGHRS and CDR2 YFSETQ. This CDR3 comprises 15 residues. Here the CDR3 reads CASSSAGNGANVLTF. The CDR3 DNA is TGCGCCAGCAGCAGCGCGGGGAACGGGGCCAACGTCCTGACTTTC.

J is TRBJ1-1 and V is TRBV4-3; possible D gene TRBD1, 5 bases. CDR1 and CDR2 from the germline V gene are LGHNA and YSLEER. Trimming removed 1 base from V and 8 bases from J, with 14 bases in between. The CDR3 has 14 amino acids. CDR3 DNA sequence: TGCGCCAGCAGCCAAGGGGCAGGGCGGAACGAAGCTTTCTTT. Translating gives CASSQGAGRNEAFF.

This chain joins TRBV15 and TRBJ2-1; tentatively, D is TRBD2 (6 bases). The CDR3 sequence is 16 residues long. CDR1 is LNHNV, CDR2 YYDKDF, per germline (reference sequence). The ends were cut back, 3 bases at V and 4 bases at J, with 16 bases in the middle. The CDR3 region is CATSSDRAGGYNEQFF. CDR3 coding DNA: TGTGCCACCAGCAGTGATCGGGCAGGAGGGTACAATGAGCAGTTCTTC.

This clone was found a few times. The rearrangement uses TRBV4-1 and TRBJ2-2; 10 bases are shared with TRBD1. V was pared by 2 bases and J by 5 bases, with 8 bases of the junction left unmatched. This CDR3 is 17 amino acids long. The germline V gene encodes CDR1 MGHRA and CDR2 YSYEKL. The CDR3 DNA reads as TGCGCCAGCAGCCAATTCCGGGACAGGGGATGGACCGGGGAGCTGTTTTTT. Amino acid sequence: CASSQFRDRGWTGELFF.

This chain connects TRBV5-6 to TRBJ1-2; weak D call: TRBD1 (5 bases). The CDR3 consists of 13 residues. Trimming removed 3 bases from V and 2 bases from J, with 8 bases in between. CDR1 and CDR2 from the germline V gene are SGHDT and YYEEEE. The DNA of the CDR3 is TGTGCCAGCAGCTCGACAGTGAACTATGGCTACACCTTC. Translated: CASSSTVNYGYTF.

This chain joins TRBV5-6 and TRBJ1-2, with 12 bases matching TRBD1. This CDR3 has 15 residues. Germline V lookup: CDR1 SGHDT, CDR2 YYEEEE. The junction had 8 bases not matched to a gene; V was cut back by 4 bases and J by 7 bases. This chain's CDR3 is CASSLAGTGGFGYTF. CDR3 sequence (DNA): TGTGCCAGCAGCCTTGCCGGGACAGGGGGCTTTGGCTACACCTTC.

The chain is built from TRBV2 and TRBJ2-5, with TRBD1 identical over 7 bases. With V trimmed by 6 bases and J by 4 bases, 11 bases remained unmatched. The germline V gene has CDR1 SNHLY and CDR2 FYNNEI. This CDR3 comprises 15 residues. CDR3 residues: CASRPPPGQSETQYF. In DNA form, the CDR3 reads TGTGCCAGCAGACCTCCCCCGGGACAGTCAGAGACCCAGTACTTC.

This chain links TRBV19 with TRBJ1-5; no firm D call. V was shortened by 8 bases and J by 0 bases, with 14 bases between the two germline ends. In germline, CDR1 is LNHDA, CDR2 SQIVND (reference sequence). CDR3 length: 15 residues. The CDR3 reads CASHYGGSSNQPQHF. The CDR3 DNA sequence: TGTGCCAGTCATTATGGAGGGAGTAGCAATCAGCCCCAGCATTTT.

This rearrangement joins TRBV6-7 to TRBJ1-4; the match to TRBD1 covers 8 bases. TRBV6-7 has ORF status, its function being uncertain. Germline trimming cut 0 bases from V and 0 bases from J; bases unmatched to any gene: 6. The CDR3 loop spans 18 amino acids. Written as DNA, the CDR3 is TGTGCCAGCAGTTACTCGAAACAGGGGGTTTCAACTAATGAAAAACTGTTTTTT. Translation: CASSYSKQGVSTNEKLFF.

J is TRBJ1-1 and V is TRBV19; possible D gene TRBD1, 5 bases. Trimming pared 3 bases from V and 8 bases from J, leaving 10 bases between. The V gene's germline CDR1 is LNHDA and CDR2 SQIVND (reference sequence). The CDR3 covers 12 residues. The CDR3 spells CASSINEGEAFF. The CDR3 nucleotides read TGTGCCAGTAGTATCAACGAGGGGGAAGCTTTCTTT.

The genes are TRBV30 and TRBJ1-5; D is possibly TRBD1 (6 bases). This CDR3 is 15 amino acids long. The V gene lost 2 bases and the J gene lost 1 base, with 12 bases spanning the gap. The germline CDR1 and CDR2 sequences are GTSNPN and SVGIG (reference sequence). Written as DNA, the CDR3 is TGTGCCTGGAGTTTTGGAGGGACAAGCAATCAGCCCCAGCATTTT. Amino acid sequence: CAWSFGGTSNQPQHF.

CDR3 DNA: TGCGCCAGCAGCCAAGAAGAGGGACCCGGGGAGCTGTTTTTT. Translated: CASSQEEGPGELFF. The V call is TRBV4-1, the J call TRBJ2-2; perhaps D is TRBD1 or TRBD2 (5 bases each). The V gene's germline CDR1 is MGHRA and CDR2 YSYEKL. This CDR3 contains 14 residues. V lost 0 bases to trimming and J lost 6 bases, with 8 bases between them.

The chain links TRBV7-9 to TRBJ2-3; D assignment may be TRBD1 or TRBD2 (6 bases each). Looked up from germline, CDR1 is SEHNR and CDR2 is FQNEAQ (reference sequence). The V end was cut by 3 bases, the J end by 4 bases, with 14 bases between. The CDR3 sequence is 15 residues long. The CDR3 DNA reads as TGTGCCAGCAGCTTGGTGGGGGGCTCGGCAGATACGCAGTATTTT. Translated, it gives CASSLVGGSADTQYF.

The rearrangement joins TRBV27 to TRBJ1-4; 8 positions match TRBD1. Unmatched junction bases numbered 4, after V lost 6 bases and J lost 4 bases. The CDR3 has 14 residues. CDR1 and CDR2 from the germline V gene are MNHEY and SMNVEV (reference sequence). The CDR3 DNA reads TGTGCCAGCAGCTACAGGGGGAGTAATGAAAAACTGTTTTTT. This translates into CASSYRGSNEKLFF.

This rearrangement joins TRBV6-1 to TRBJ1-4; D is undetermined. The CDR3 totals 15 residues. Germline V gene data show CDR1 as MNHNS and CDR2 as SASEGT. V was trimmed by 2 bases and J by 7 bases, leaving 14 bases between them. CDR3 sequence: CASSEFEGSAEKLFF. CDR3 sequence (DNA): TGTGCCAGCAGTGAATTTGAGGGTTCCGCTGAAAAACTGTTTTTT.

The J gene is TRBJ2-3, the V gene TRBV14; TRBD2 matches 8 bases. Looked up from germline, CDR1 is SGHDN and CDR2 is FVKESK. V shed 0 bases and J 6 bases; nucleotides not matched to a gene: 8. The CDR3 contains 16 residues. This chain's CDR3 is CASSQDLSGGGDTQYF. CDR3 DNA sequence: TGTGCCAGCAGCCAAGATCTGAGCGGGGGTGGGGATACGCAGTATTTT.

For the CDR3, the DNA is TGCAGTGCTACTGACAGGGATACGCAGTATTTT. This gives the protein CSATDRDTQYF. The chain couples TRBV20-1 to TRBJ2-3; D perhaps matches TRBD1 (6 bases). V gave up 4 bases and J gave up 6 bases, with 8 bases separating them. Germline V gene data show CDR1 as DFQATT and CDR2 as SNEGSKA (reference sequence). The CDR3 sequence is 11 residues long.

The chain links TRBV6-4 to TRBJ2-3; 8 nucleotides align to TRBD2. The length of the CDR3 is 17 residues. CDR1 and CDR2 from the germline V gene are MRHNA and SNTAGT. With 0 bases clipped from V and 1 base from J, the junction kept 6 bases outside the gene matches. The CDR3 DNA sequence: TGTGCCAGCAGTGACTCGAGCACTAGCGGATGCACAGATACGCAGTATTTT. It encodes CASSDSSTSGCTDTQYF.

The rearrangement links TRBV7-2 to TRBJ2-1; 7 bases map to TRBD2. Germline V gives CDR1 SGHTA, CDR2 FQGNSA. The CDR3 spans 12 residues. The trim removed 5 bases at V and 8 bases at J, leaving 3 bases unmatched. The CDR3 protein is CASSRTRDEQFF. The CDR3, as DNA: TGTGCCAGCAGCAGGACTAGAGATGAGCAGTTCTTC.

The gene calls are TRBV6-5 and TRBJ1-5, with 7 bases matching TRBD1. J lost 7 bases, V lost 6 bases, and 9 bases had no gene match. Germline loops: CDR1 MNHEY, CDR2 SVGAGI. The CDR3 runs to 14 residues. The CDR3 region is CASRGRQGGQPQHF. The DNA for the CDR3 is TGTGCCAGCAGGGGGAGACAGGGTGGGCAGCCCCAGCATTTT.

The rearrangement joins TRBV7-6 to TRBJ2-1; 9 bases match TRBD1. The CDR3 runs 15 residues. V shed 3 bases, J shed 7 bases, and the junction held 7 bases outside the gene matches. Germline assignment: CDR1 SGHVS and CDR2 FNYEAQ. CDR3 DNA: TGTGCCAGCAGCTTCTCCGGACAGGGGAGGAATGAGCAGTTCTTC. Amino acid sequence: CASSFSGQGRNEQFF.

The chain has TRBV15 and TRBJ2-6, with TRBD1 matching 7 bases. The CDR3 totals 17 residues. CDR1 and CDR2 (germline): LNHNV, YYDKDF (reference sequence). Trimming took 1 base from V and 0 from J; bases not matched to a gene: 3. The CDR3 coding sequence is TGTGCCACCAGCAGAGGGGACAGCTACTCTGGGGCCAACGTCCTGACTTTC. Its translation is CATSRGDSYSGANVLTF. Variable domain in full (rest from reference TRBV15 and TRBJ2-6): DAMVIQNPRYQVTQFGKPVTLSCSQTLNHNVMYWYQQKSSQAPKLLFHYYDKDFNNEADTPDNFQSRRPNTSFCFLDIRSPGLGDTAMYLCATSRGDSYSGANVLTFGAGSRLTVL.